This T cell receptor beta chain was identified during a study of beta chain features in type 1 diabetes. This clone was seen a handful of times. Its antigen is unknown. The sequenced template was cDNA made from the entire isolated RNA. Assay used: immunoSEQ multiplex PCR; TCRdb lists only in-frame clones, some missing. Here the sample spans under 400,000 clones, around 12% being singletons. Study-wide findings and caveats: An over-representation of cells with high TCR expression could result from cDNA sequencing. Type 1 diabetes patients had fewer VDJ junction insertions and more deletions.

Germline loops: CDR1 SGHRS, CDR2 YFSETQ. The CDR3 runs to 12 residues. V lost 2 bases, J lost 3 bases, and 2 bases lay in between. V and J are TRBV5-1 and TRBJ2-2; D unresolved. Input material: naive CD4+ T cells from blood. The receptor was derived from a man younger than 30 in good health. The CDR3 here is CASSFDTGELFF. CDR3 coding DNA: TGCGCCAGCAGCTTCGACACCGGGGAGCTGTTTTTT. The full variable domain, rest sourced from reference TRBV5-1 and TRBJ2-2, is KAGVTQTPRYLIKTRGQQVTLSCSPISGHRSVSWYQQTPGQGLQFLFEYFSETQRNKGNFPGRFSGRQFSNSRSEMNVSTLELGDSALYLCASSFDTGELFFGEGSRLTVL.